A single sample gave rise to the 24 T cell receptor beta chains below, sequenced in a study of T cell responses to AZD1222 COVID-19 vaccine. TCRdb's table, derived via immunoSEQ multiplex PCR, lists solely in-frame clones and lacks some. This sample yields 150,000 or so clones, of which 90% to 95% are seen a single time; less than 2% belongs to the top ten. This specimen was peripheral blood, taken on day 0 of AZD1222 vaccination. These receptors were taken from an adult in good health.

The V call is TRBV7-3, the J call TRBJ1-5; no reliable D call. This CDR3 is 13 amino acids long. Germline-derived CDR1 and CDR2 are SGHTA and FQGTGA. Trimming took 4 bases from V and 3 from J, leaving 7 bases between them. This chain's CDR3 is CASSSSANQPQHF. The CDR3 nucleotides read TGTGCCAGCAGCTCGTCCGCCAATCAGCCCCAGCATTTT.

CDR3 in DNA: TGTGCCAGCAGTTCGACAGGGAGCGGCTATGGCTACACCTTC. Protein sequence: CASSSTGSGYGYTF. The chain joins TRBV2 to TRBJ1-2; 7 bases are a match to TRBD1. The V gene's germline CDR1 is SNHLY and CDR2 FYNNEI. This CDR3 comprises 14 residues. The trim removed 5 bases at V and 4 bases at J, leaving 7 bases unmatched.

Details on this clone: At one of its ends the junction is not consistent with the germline gene, which may arise from a read error. V is TRBV7-2 and J is TRBJ2-3; 10 bases align to TRBD2. The CDR3 runs to 15 residues. Looked up from germline, CDR1 is SGHTA and CDR2 is FQGNSA. The DNA of the CDR3 is TGTGCCAACAGCGGTACGGGACTAGCGACAGATACGCAGTATTTT. Its protein is CANSGTGLATDTQYF.

This clone was observed once. The chain is built from TRBV11-2 and TRBJ1-5; D ambiguous. Germline V lookup: CDR1 SGHAT, CDR2 FQNNGV. V dropped 3 bases and J dropped 3 bases, with 15 bases sitting between them. The CDR3 extends over 16 amino acids. This chain's CDR3 is CASSLPGREINQPQHF. The CDR3 bases are TGTGCCAGCAGCTTGCCTGGGAGGGAGATCAATCAGCCCCAGCATTTT.

The V gene is TRBV4-1, the J gene TRBJ1-6, with a weak D call TRBD1 (5 bases). Germline CDR1 and CDR2: MGHRA and YSYEKL. Between the trimmed V and J ends, which lost 0 bases and 6 bases, there was a span of 9 bases. CDR3 size: 15 residues. CDR3 DNA: TGCGCCAGCAGCCAAGATGCAGGGCGTAATTCACCCCTCCACTTT. It codes for CASSQDAGRNSPLHF.

The gene calls are TRBV5-1 and TRBJ1-1; D is ambiguous. Trimming shortened V by 0 bases and J by 4 bases, and 16 bases separated the two germline ends. CDR1 SGHRS and CDR2 YFSETQ come from the germline V gene. The CDR3 contains 16 residues. For the CDR3, the DNA is TGCGCCAGCAGCTTGGCCCCGGGTGGGGAGGGCACTGAAGCTTTCTTT. Translating it yields CASSLAPGGEGTEAFF.

This chain uses TRBV28 with TRBJ1-2; 8 bases line up with TRBD1. In germline, CDR1 is MDHEN, CDR2 SYDVKM. V shed 6 bases and J 7 bases; nucleotides not matched to a gene: 13. CDR3 length: 15 residues. As DNA, the CDR3 is TGTGCCAGCAGACACATGGACAGGGAGGTCGGTGGCTACACCTTC. It specifies CASRHMDREVGGYTF.

The chain carries TRBV4-1 and TRBJ1-5; 8 nucleotides agree with TRBD1. Germline V lookup: CDR1 MGHRA, CDR2 YSYEKL. The CDR3 is 16 residues long. After removal of 5 bases from V and 3 bases from J, the junction contained 9 bases not matched to a gene. The CDR3 nucleotides are TGCGCCAGCAGCGCACCGGGACAGGAATTCAATCAGCCCCAGCATTTT. This codes for CASSAPGQEFNQPQHF.

The CDR3 sequence: CASSVEGQGGTQYF. DNA for the CDR3: TGTGCCAGCAGCGTAGAGGGTCAGGGGGGGACCCAGTACTTC. The chain links TRBV9 to TRBJ2-5; a weak D match, TRBD1 (7 bases). V was cut by 0 bases and J by 7 bases, with 13 bases left in between. This CDR3 is 14 amino acids long. Germline V gene lookup returns CDR1 SGDLS and CDR2 YYNGEE.

The CDR3 is CASSLGGQGPFPYQETQYF. The DNA of the CDR3 is TGCGCCAGCAGCTTGGGGGGACAGGGCCCTTTCCCGTACCAAGAGACCCAGTACTTC. The chain has TRBV5-1 and TRBJ2-5, with 9 bases that match TRBD1. CDR1 SGHRS and CDR2 YFSETQ come from the germline V gene. The V gene end was trimmed by 0 bases and the J gene end by 0 bases; junction bases not matched to a gene: 12. The length of the CDR3 is 19 residues.

The chain employs TRBV5-6 and TRBJ1-2; TRBD1 matches 10 bases. The CDR3 extends over 15 amino acids. Per the germline V gene, CDR1 is SGHDT and CDR2 is YYEEEE. V lost 4 bases to trimming and J lost 4 bases; unmatched junction nucleotides: 7. CDR3 in amino acids: CASSLRQGAGYGYTF. Written as DNA, the CDR3 is TGTGCCAGCAGCCTGCGACAGGGGGCAGGCTATGGCTACACCTTC.

V and J are TRBV5-6 and TRBJ2-7; D unclear. With 2 bases removed from V and 2 bases from J, the gap between germline ends came to 8 bases. This CDR3 spans 13 amino acids. The germline V gene encodes CDR1 SGHDT and CDR2 YYEEEE. CDR3 coding DNA: TGTGCCAGCAGCTTCAACGGCCCCTACGAGCAGTACTTC. Protein sequence: CASSFNGPYEQYF.

This chain links TRBV27 with TRBJ1-2, with no clear D. Germline CDR1 MNHEY, CDR2 SMNVEV (reference sequence). The ends were cut back, 5 bases at V and 7 bases at J, with 26 bases in the middle. This CDR3 has 17 amino acids. CDR3 sequence (DNA): TGTGCCAGCAGTCCCGTTGGGGAGGGCCCCACTGGAGGTGGCTACACCTTC. Translation: CASSPVGEGPTGGGYTF.

As DNA, the CDR3 is TGTGCTAGTGTCTCGACAGGGGCTGTCACCGGGGAGCTGTTTTTT. Encoded protein: CASVSTGAVTGELFF. The chain recombines TRBV12-5 with TRBJ2-2; 8 bases agree with TRBD1. The CDR3 is 15 amino acids. Germline V gives CDR1 LGHNT, CDR2 FRNRAP. The V segment lost 7 bases and the J segment 4 bases; nucleotides outside the gene matches: 8.

V gene TRBV9 combines with J gene TRBJ2-3, with TRBD1 as a possible D gene (5 bases). The CDR3 length is 12 residues. V was trimmed by 2 bases and J by 7 bases, leaving 8 bases between them. Germline CDR1 is SGDLS and CDR2 is YYNGEE. The CDR3 coding sequence is TGTGCCAGCAGCGTCCAGGGCAATACGCAGTATTTT. Residues: CASSVQGNTQYF.

The genes are TRBV9 and TRBJ2-3, with unresolved D. The CDR3 runs to 15 residues. The germline V and J ends were trimmed by 4 bases and 0 bases, with 12 bases remaining between them. Germline V gene sequence: CDR1 SGDLS, CDR2 YYNGEE. The chain's CDR3 is CASSPSIRSTDTQYF. CDR3 coding DNA: TGTGCCAGCAGCCCATCCATCCGAAGCACAGATACGCAGTATTTT.

This chain connects TRBV12-3 or TRBV12-4 to TRBJ2-7; TRBD1 matches 7 bases. The CDR3 runs to 13 residues. The ends lost 11 bases at V and 2 bases at J; junction bases unmatched: 9. DNA for the CDR3: TGTGCCTCCGGGGCAGGGGGACCCTACGAGCAGTACTTC. Its protein product is CASGAGGPYEQYF.

This sequence joins TRBV6-4 and TRBJ1-2, with TRBD1 matching over 9 bases. This CDR3 is built from 18 residues. Unmatched junction bases numbered 14, after V lost 6 bases and J lost 0 bases. Germline V gene sequence: CDR1 MRHNA, CDR2 SNTAGT. The CDR3 DNA is TGTGCCAGCAGAGCCCGCCGGGACAGGGCCCTGACTAACTATGGCTACACCTTC. Translated, it gives CASRARRDRALTNYGYTF.

The chain couples TRBV5-1 to TRBJ2-3, with D possibly matching TRBD2 (5 bases). The length of the CDR3 is 14 residues. Per the germline V gene, CDR1 is SGHRS and CDR2 is YFSETQ. Trimming shortened V by 2 bases and J by 5 bases, and 12 bases separated the two germline ends. CDR3 sequence (DNA): TGCGCCAGCAGCTTAGGGCGAGAGGGAGATACGCAGTATTTT. It is translated as CASSLGREGDTQYF.

The J gene is TRBJ1-1, the V gene TRBV2; 10 bases are a match to TRBD1. The CDR3 totals 14 residues. CDR1 is SNHLY and CDR2 is FYNNEI in the germline V gene. With 6 bases clipped from V and 3 bases from J, the junction kept 4 bases outside the gene matches. In DNA form, the CDR3 reads TGTGCCAGCAGCGGACAGGGGGTGGACACTGAAGCTTTCTTT. Translation gives CASSGQGVDTEAFF.

The rearrangement uses TRBV6-5 and TRBJ1-3; no firm D call. Germline CDR1 is MNHEY and CDR2 is SVGAGI. Trimming stripped 5 bases from V and 3 bases from J, with 8 bases between. This CDR3 has 13 residues. The DNA of the CDR3 is TGTGCCAGCAGTAAAACGATTGGAAACACCATATATTTT. The encoded protein is CASSKTIGNTIYF.

This chain uses TRBV6-5 with TRBJ1-1; no firm D call. The CDR3 has 15 residues. The germline V gene has CDR1 MNHEY and CDR2 SVGAGI. V was cut by 0 bases and J by 8 bases, with 16 bases left in between. CDR3 sequence: CASSYSSIAQVEAFF. CDR3 coding DNA: TGTGCCAGCAGTTACTCCTCCATTGCGCAGGTAGAAGCTTTCTTT.

The chain employs TRBV7-8 and TRBJ1-2; 7 bases are a match to TRBD1. Losses at the gene ends were 1 base for V and 7 bases for J; bases not matched to a gene: 15. This CDR3 is built from 17 residues. CDR1 SGHVS and CDR2 FQNEAQ come from the germline V gene. The CDR3 DNA reads as TGTGCCAGCAGCTTAGAAGGGGGCCTAGGCAGGGAGTTTGGCTACACCTTC. Its translation: CASSLEGGLGREFGYTF.

The chain joins TRBV18 to TRBJ1-4, with no clear D. The germline V and J ends were trimmed by 3 bases and 4 bases, with 9 bases remaining between them. The CDR3 covers 14 residues. The germline gives CDR1 KGHSH, CDR2 LQKENI. The CDR3, as DNA: TGTGCCAGCTCACCCGTGGGGAGTAATGAAAAACTGTTTTTT. Translating it yields CASSPVGSNEKLFF.